This T cell receptor (beta chain) was obtained from a study of T-cell reconstitution after alpha-beta-depleted transplantation in children. This CDR3 has 15 amino acids. Germline V gene lookup returns CDR1 MNHNS and CDR2 SASEGT. V dropped 6 bases and J dropped 0 bases, with 14 bases sitting between them. TCRbeta library preparation incorporated unique molecular identifiers. Using its own MiXCR run on the PCR reads, TCRdb lists one record per CDR3 protein. This repertoire shows some 260,000 distinct CDR3 sequences, 20% to 30% found once; its top ten account for about 5%. This sample comprised PBMCs, mostly from graft donor cells, obtained 360 days after TCRalphabeta/CD19-depleted stem cell transplant. The chain is built from TRBV6-1 and TRBJ1-2, with D possibly TRBD1 on 6 matching bases. This clonotype was obtained from a female patient aged 2-9 years who had a stem cell transplant for congenital amegakaryocytic thrombocytopenia, so the T cells may come from the graft donor. The CDR3 DNA reads TGTGCCAGCAGAGAGTCCGGGACACCTAACTATGGCTACACCTTC. Its protein is CASRESGTPNYGYTF.